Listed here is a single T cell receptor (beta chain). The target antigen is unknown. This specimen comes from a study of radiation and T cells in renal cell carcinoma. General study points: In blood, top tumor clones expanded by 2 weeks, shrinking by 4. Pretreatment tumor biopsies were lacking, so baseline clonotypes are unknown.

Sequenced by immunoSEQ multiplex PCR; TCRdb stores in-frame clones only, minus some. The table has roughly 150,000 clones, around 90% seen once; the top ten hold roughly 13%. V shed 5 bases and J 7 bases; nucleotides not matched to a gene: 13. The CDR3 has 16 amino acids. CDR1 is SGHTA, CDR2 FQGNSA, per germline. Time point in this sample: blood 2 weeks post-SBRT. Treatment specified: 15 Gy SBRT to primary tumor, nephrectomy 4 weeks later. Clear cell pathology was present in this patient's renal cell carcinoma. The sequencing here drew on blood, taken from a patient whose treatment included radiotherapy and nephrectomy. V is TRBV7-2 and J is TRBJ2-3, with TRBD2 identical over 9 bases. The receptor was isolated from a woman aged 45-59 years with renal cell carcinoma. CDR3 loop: CASSLPLAGMDNTQYF. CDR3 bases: TGTGCCAGCAGCCTACCTCTAGCGGGGATGGATAATACGCAGTATTTT.